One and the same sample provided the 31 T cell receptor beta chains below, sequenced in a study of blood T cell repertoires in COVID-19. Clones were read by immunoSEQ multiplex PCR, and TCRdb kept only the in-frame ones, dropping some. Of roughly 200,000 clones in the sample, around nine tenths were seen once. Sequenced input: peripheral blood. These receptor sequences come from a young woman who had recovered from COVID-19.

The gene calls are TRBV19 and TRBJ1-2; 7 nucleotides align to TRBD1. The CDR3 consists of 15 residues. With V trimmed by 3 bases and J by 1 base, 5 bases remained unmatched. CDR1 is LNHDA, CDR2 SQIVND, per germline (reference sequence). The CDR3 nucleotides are TGTGCCAGTAGTATGACAGGGCGGGGTAACTATGGCTACACCTTC. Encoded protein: CASSMTGRGNYGYTF.

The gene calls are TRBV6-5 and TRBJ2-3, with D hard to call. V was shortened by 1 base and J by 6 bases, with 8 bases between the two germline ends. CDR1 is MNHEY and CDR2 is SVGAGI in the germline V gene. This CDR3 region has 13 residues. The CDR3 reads CASSYYVGDTQYF. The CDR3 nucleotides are TGTGCCAGCAGTTACTACGTCGGGGATACGCAGTATTTT.

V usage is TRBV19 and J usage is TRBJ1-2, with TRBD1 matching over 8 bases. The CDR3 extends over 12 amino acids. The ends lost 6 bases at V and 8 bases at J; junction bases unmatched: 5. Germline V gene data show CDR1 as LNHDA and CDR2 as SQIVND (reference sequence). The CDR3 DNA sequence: TGTGCCAGTAGGTCCGACAGGGGCGGCTACACCTTC. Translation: CASRSDRGGYTF.

The chain's CDR3 is CASSLQRTYEQYF. For the CDR3, the DNA is TGTGCCAGCAGCCTCCAGAGGACCTACGAGCAGTACTTC. This chain joins TRBV12-3 or TRBV12-4 and TRBJ2-7; no clear D. V was pared by 6 bases and J by 2 bases, with 11 bases between. The length of the CDR3 is 13 residues.

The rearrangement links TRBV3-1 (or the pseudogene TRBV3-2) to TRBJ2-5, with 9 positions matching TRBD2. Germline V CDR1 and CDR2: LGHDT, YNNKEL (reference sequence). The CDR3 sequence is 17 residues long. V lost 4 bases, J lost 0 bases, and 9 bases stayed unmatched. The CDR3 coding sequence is TGTGCCAGCAGCCCAGGGATAGCGGGGGTTGACCAAGAGACCCAGTACTTC. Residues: CASSPGIAGVDQETQYF.

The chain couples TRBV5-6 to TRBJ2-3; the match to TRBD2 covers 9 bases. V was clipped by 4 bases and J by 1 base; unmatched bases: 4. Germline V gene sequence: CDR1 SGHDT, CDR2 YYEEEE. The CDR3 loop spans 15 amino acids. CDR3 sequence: CASSLRTSGTDTQYF. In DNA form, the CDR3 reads TGTGCCAGCAGCCTAAGGACTAGCGGCACAGATACGCAGTATTTT. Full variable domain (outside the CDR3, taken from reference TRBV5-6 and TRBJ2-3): DAGVTQSPTHLIKTRGQQVTLRCSPKSGHDTVSWYQQALGQGPQFIFQYYEEEERQRGNFPDRFSGHQFPNYSSELNVNALLLGDSALYLCASSLRTSGTDTQYFGPGTRLTVL.

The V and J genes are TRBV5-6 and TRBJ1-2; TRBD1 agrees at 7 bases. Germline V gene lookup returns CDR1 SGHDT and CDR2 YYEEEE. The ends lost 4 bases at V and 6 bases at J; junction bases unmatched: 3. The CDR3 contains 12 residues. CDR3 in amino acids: CASSRGTDGYTF. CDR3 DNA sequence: TGTGCCAGCAGCCGGGGGACAGATGGCTACACCTTC.

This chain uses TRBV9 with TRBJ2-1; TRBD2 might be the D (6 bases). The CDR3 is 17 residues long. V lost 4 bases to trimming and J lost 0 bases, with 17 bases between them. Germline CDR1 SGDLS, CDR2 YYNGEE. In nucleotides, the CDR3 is TGTGCCAGCAGCCCCCTAGCTAGCGCTAGCTCCTACAATGAGCAGTTCTTC. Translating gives CASSPLASASSYNEQFF.

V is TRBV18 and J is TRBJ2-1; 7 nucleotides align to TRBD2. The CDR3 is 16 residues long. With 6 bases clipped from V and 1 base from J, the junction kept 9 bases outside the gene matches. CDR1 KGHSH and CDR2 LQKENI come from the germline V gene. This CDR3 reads CASSRQGGSSYNEQFF. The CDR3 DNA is TGTGCCAGCTCCCGACAAGGCGGGAGTTCCTACAATGAGCAGTTCTTC.

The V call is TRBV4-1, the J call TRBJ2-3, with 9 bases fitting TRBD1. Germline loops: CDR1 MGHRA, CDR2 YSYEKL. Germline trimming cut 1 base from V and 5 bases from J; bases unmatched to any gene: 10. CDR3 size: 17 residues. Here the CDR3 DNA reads TGCGCCAGCAGCCAAGGGTCCGGGACAGGGTTGGTAGATACGCAGTATTTT. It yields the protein CASSQGSGTGLVDTQYF.

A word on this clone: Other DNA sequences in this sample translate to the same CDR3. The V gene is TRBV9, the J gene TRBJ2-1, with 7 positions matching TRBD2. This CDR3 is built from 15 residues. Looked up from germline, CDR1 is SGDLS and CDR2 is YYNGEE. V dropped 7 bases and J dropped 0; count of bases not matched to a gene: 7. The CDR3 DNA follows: TGTGCCAGCTCCGTTAGCGGGCTCTCCTACAATGAGCAGTTCTTC. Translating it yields CASSVSGLSYNEQFF.

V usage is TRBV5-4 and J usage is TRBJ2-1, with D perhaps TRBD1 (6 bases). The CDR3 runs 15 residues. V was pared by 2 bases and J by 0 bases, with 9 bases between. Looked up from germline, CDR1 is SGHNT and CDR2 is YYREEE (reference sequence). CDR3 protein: CASSFRGGSYNEQFF. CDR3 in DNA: TGTGCCAGCAGCTTTCGAGGGGGCTCCTACAATGAGCAGTTCTTC.

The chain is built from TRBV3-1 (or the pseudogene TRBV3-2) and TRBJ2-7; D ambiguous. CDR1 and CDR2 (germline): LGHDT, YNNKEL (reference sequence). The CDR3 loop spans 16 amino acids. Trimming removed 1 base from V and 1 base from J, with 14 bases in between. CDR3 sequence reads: CASSQAGSMTSYEQYF. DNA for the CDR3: TGTGCCAGCAGCCAAGCTGGAAGTATGACTTCCTACGAGCAGTACTTC.

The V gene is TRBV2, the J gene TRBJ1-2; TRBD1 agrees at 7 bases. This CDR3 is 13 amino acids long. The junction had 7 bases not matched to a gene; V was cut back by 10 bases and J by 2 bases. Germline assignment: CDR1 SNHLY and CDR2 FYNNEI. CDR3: CATQTGSNYGYTF. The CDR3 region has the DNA TGTGCCACCCAGACAGGGAGCAACTATGGCTACACCTTC.

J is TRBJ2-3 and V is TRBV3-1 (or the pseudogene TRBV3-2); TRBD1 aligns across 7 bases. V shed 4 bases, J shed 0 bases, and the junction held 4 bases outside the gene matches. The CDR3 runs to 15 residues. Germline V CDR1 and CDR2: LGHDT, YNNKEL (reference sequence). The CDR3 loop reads CASSRGQTSTDTQYF. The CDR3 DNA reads TGTGCCAGCAGCCGGGGACAGACTAGCACAGATACGCAGTATTTT.

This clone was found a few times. CDR3 nucleotide sequence: TGTGCCAGCTCACCATCAGCACTAGGGAGGCGCAATCAGCCCCAGCATTTT. Translated: CASSPSALGRRNQPQHF. J is TRBJ1-5 and V is TRBV18; no clear D gene. Looked up from germline, CDR1 is KGHSH and CDR2 is LQKENI. V lost 2 bases, J lost 2 bases, and 16 bases lay in between. The CDR3 extends over 17 amino acids.

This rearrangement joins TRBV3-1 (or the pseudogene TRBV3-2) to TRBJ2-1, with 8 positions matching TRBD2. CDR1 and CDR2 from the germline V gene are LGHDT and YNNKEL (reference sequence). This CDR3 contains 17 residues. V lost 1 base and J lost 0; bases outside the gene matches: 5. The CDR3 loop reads CASSQGAGGPSYNEQFF. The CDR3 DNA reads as TGTGCCAGCAGCCAAGGGGCGGGGGGACCCTCCTACAATGAGCAGTTCTTC.

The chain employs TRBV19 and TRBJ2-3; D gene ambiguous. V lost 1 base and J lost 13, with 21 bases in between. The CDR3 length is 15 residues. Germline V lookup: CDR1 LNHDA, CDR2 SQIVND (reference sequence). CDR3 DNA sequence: TGTGCCAGTAGTATAGCCGCCACCAGGTTTGACGTTAAGTATTTT. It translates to CASSIAATRFDVKYF.

CDR3 residues: CAWSWGLAGNQETQYF. Here the CDR3 DNA reads TGTGCCTGGAGTTGGGGACTAGCGGGGAACCAAGAGACCCAGTACTTC. The V gene is TRBV30, the J gene TRBJ2-5; 13 bases match TRBD2. The CDR3 consists of 16 residues. The junction had 3 bases not matched to a gene; V was cut back by 2 bases and J by 0 bases. Germline values: CDR1 GTSNPN, CDR2 SVGIG (reference sequence).

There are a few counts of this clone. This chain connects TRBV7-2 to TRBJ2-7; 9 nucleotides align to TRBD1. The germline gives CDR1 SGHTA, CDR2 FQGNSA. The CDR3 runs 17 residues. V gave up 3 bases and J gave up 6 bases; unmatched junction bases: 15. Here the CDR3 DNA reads TGTGCCAGCAGCTTCTCGGTTTGGGGGACAGGGATTTCCGAGCAGTACTTC. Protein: CASSFSVWGTGISEQYF.

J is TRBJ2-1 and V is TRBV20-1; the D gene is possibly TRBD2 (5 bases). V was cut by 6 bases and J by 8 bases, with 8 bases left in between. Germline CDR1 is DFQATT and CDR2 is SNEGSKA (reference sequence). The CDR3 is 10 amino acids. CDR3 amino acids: CSALDYEQFF. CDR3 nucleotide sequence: TGCAGTGCATTGGACTATGAGCAGTTCTTC.

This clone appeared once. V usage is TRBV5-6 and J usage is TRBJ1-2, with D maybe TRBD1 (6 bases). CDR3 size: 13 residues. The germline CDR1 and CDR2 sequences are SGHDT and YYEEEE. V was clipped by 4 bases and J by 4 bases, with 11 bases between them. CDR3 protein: CASSTRQVYGYTF. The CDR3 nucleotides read TGTGCCAGCAGCACCCGACAGGTCTATGGCTACACCTTC.

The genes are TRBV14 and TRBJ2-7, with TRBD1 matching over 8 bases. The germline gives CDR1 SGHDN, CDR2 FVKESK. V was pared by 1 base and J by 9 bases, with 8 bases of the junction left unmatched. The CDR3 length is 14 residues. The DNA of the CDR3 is TGTGCCAGCAGCCAAGGATTTCAGGGGGCGACGCAGTACTTC. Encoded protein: CASSQGFQGATQYF.

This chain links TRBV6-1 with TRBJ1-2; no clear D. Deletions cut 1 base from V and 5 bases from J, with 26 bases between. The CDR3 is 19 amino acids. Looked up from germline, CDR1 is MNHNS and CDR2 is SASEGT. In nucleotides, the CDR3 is TGTGCCAGCAGTGAAGTAGCGGGGTTGACCCGGCACCCAGGTTATGGCTACACCTTC. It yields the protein CASSEVAGLTRHPGYGYTF.

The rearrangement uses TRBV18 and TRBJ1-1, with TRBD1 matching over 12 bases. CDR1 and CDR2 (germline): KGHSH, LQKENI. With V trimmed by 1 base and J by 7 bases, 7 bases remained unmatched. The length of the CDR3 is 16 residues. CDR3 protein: CASSPRGTGGAGEAFF. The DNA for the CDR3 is TGTGCCAGCTCACCACGTGGGACAGGGGGCGCCGGTGAAGCTTTCTTT.

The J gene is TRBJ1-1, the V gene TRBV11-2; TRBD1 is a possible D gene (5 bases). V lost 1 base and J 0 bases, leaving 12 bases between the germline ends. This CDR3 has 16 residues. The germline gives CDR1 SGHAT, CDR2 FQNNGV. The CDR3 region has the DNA TGTGCCAGCAGCTTAGCTCCAGGGTTTATGAACACTGAAGCTTTCTTT. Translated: CASSLAPGFMNTEAFF.

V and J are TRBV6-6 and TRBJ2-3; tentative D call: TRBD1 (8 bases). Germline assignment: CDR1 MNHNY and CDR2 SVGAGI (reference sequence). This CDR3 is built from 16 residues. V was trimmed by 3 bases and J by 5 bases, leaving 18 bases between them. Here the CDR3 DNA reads TGTGCCAGCAGTTATCCCGGACAGGGAGGGATAGATACGCAGTATTTT. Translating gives CASSYPGQGGIDTQYF.

CDR3 sequence (DNA): TGTGCCAGCAGCACGGGACTAGCGGGGGGCAGGTACAATGAGCAGTTCTTC. Its translation is CASSTGLAGGRYNEQFF. This chain connects TRBV21-1 to TRBJ2-1; the table's D call TRBD2 went unverified against the DNA. TRBV21-1 is a documented pseudogene. There are 17 residues in the CDR3.

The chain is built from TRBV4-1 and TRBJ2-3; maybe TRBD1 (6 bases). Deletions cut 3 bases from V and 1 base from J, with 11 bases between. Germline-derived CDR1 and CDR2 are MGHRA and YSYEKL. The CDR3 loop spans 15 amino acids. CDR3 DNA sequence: TGCGCCAGCAGCCACCCAGGGGCGCGCACAGATACGCAGTATTTT. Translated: CASSHPGARTDTQYF.

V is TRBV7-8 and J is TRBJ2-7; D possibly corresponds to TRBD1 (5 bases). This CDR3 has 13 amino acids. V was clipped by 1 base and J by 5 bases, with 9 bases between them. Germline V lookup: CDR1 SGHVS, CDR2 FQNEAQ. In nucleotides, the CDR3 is TGTGCCAGCAGCTTAGTAAGGGGCCACGAGCAGTACTTC. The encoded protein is CASSLVRGHEQYF.

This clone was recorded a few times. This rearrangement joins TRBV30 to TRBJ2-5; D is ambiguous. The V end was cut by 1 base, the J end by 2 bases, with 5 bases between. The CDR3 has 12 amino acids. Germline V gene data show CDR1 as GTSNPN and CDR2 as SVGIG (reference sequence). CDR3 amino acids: CAWSGAQETQYF. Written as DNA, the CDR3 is TGTGCCTGGAGTGGGGCGCAAGAGACCCAGTACTTC.